This is a list of T cell receptor beta chains from one sample in a study of blood T cell repertoires in COVID-19. Measured with immunoSEQ multiplex PCR; TCRdb has only the in-frame clones, and not every one. The data hold a few hundred thousand clones, with 75% to 90% observed a single time. Sequenced input: PBMCs or T cells enriched from blood (not recorded which). Receptors were obtained from a woman aged 25 to 39 who had recovered from COVID-19. CDR3s include the opening cysteine and the closing phenylalanine or tryptophan. A clone size is listed for some rows: how often the clone was seen (once, few, many), or a class if it is expanded.

v_call	clone_size	cdr3_aa
TRBV11-1	few	CASSPWTGGQKDEQFF
TRBV5-1	once	CASSVRGDTEAFF
TRBV7-9	-	CASSPDGARVGTEAFF
TRBV24-1	-	CATSGGPGTGYEQYF
TRBV4-1	once	CASSQVRGMDTQYF
TRBV4-1	-	CASSQAAGVKETQYF
TRBV9	-	CASSVGHRQGENTIYF
TRBV29-1	-	CSVEDHGVGDTQYF
TRBV10-2	-	CASSEFGTGTEAFF
TRBV4-2	-	CASSQGRAEETQYF
TRBV2	-	CASTPGQGRTSGGTEQFF
TRBV9	-	CASSVPKEEGFLSGANVLTF
TRBV19	-	CASKQGMDRLDGEQYF
TRBV19	-	CASSIRTGAINSPLHF
TRBV5-1	-	CASSLGSGQAQAFF
TRBV19	-	CASSGQGRYEQYF
TRBV25-1	few	CASSEPDRFYGYTF
TRBV29-1	-	CSAGGMTEAFF
TRBV28	-	CASSTNAGGNSPLHF
TRBV3-1/TRBV3-2	-	CASSAGGGQPQHF
TRBV7-2	-	CASSEDRSTDTQYF
TRBV4-1	-	CASSQDGSGIGETQYF
TRBV19	-	CASSSLGAYEQYF
TRBV2	once	CASRNDGSNEQFF
TRBV30	-	CAWTEGSNQPQHF
TRBV10-3	-	CAISVQRVTYNEQFF
TRBV18	once	CASSLDRTTDTQYF
TRBV5-1	-	CASRSQPGQLTYEQYF
TRBV3-1/TRBV3-2	-	CASSHTGSSGEQYF
TRBV5-1	-	CATRGLAQYNEQFF
TRBV7-8	-	CASSRPISGGRTRETQYF
TRBV14	-	CASSQERGTGGRETQYF
TRBV6-4	-	CASSFQRDTEAFF
TRBV15	-	CATSERGNLQETQYF
TRBV24-1	few	CATSEESGTGGTQETQYF
TRBV11-3	-	CASKRAVGAGELFF
TRBV15	-	CATSRDWASGIFRETQYF
TRBV5-8	-	CASSFRVEQYF
TRBV5-1	-	CASSLDRTDYEQYF
TRBV5-1	few	CASSGGEYEQYF
TRBV28	once	CASSRISVFGYTF
TRBV27	-	CASSADSQNSPLHF
TRBV14	-	CASSQAPRANTEAFF
TRBV19	-	CASLTRGQDQPQHF
TRBV19	-	CASSAQDLERYTF
TRBV14	-	CASSQDRGGVTQYF
TRBV6-5	once	CASYRAWGNSPLHF
TRBV27	-	CASSWQGDTEAFF
TRBV24-1	-	CATSRGRGGGDTQYF
TRBV24-1	-	CATSETGYQPQHF
TRBV12-3/TRBV12-4	-	CASRYRVSTEAFF
TRBV28	-	CASSFPRGSSYEQYF
TRBV28	-	CASSLAQGNQPQHF
TRBV4-1	-	CASSQPLREQFF
TRBV21-1	few	CASSKESGGDRNQPQHF
TRBV2	-	CASSGGSGAKNIQYF
TRBV5-6	-	CASSFGRSNYGYTF
TRBV20-1	-	CSASDGNQPQHF